These T cell receptor beta chains were read from a single sample in a study of blood T cell repertoires in COVID-19. The table came from immunoSEQ multiplex PCR; TCRdb's copy has only in-frame clones and leaves some out. The sample includes some 230,000 clones, roughly 84% of them seen just once. What was sequenced was peripheral blood. These receptors came from a woman in her fifties or sixties who had recovered from COVID-19. The CDR3 runs from the conserved cysteine through the conserved F or W. D genes are given only for firm matches. Some rows mark clone size as missing; the rest say once, few, many or name a class of expanded clone.

clone_size: .
j_call: TRBJ1-6
v_call: TRBV9
d_call: TRBD1
cdr3_nt: TGTGCCAGCAGCACTGGGACAGGGGAGTGGTCCCTCCACTTT
cdr3_aa: CASSTGTGEWSLHF

clone_size: .
j_call: TRBJ1-1
v_call: TRBV7-2
d_call: TRBD1
cdr3_nt: TGTGCCAGCAGCCAGGGACAGTCCACTGAAGCTTTCTTT
cdr3_aa: CASSQGQSTEAFF

clone_size: .
j_call: TRBJ2-3
v_call: TRBV18
d_call: TRBD1
cdr3_nt: TGTGCCAGCTCCCCTGGACAGGGGACGCAGTATTTT
cdr3_aa: CASSPGQGTQYF

clone_size: .
j_call: TRBJ2-5
v_call: TRBV2
d_call: TRBD1
cdr3_nt: TGTGCCAGCAGTGAAGAACAGGGGGCGGAGGAGACCCAGTACTTC
cdr3_aa: CASSEEQGAEETQYF

clone_size: .
j_call: TRBJ2-2
v_call: TRBV7-2
d_call: TRBD2
cdr3_nt: TGTGCCAGCAGCAGGGGACTAGCGGGAGGTCGAACCGGGGAGCTGTTTTTT
cdr3_aa: CASSRGLAGGRTGELFF

clone_size: .
j_call: TRBJ1-6
v_call: TRBV27
d_call: .
cdr3_nt: TGTGCCAGCAGTCCGCTCTTGGCAGGGACACCCCTCCACTTT
cdr3_aa: CASSPLLAGTPLHF

clone_size: .
j_call: TRBJ2-7
v_call: TRBV4-1
d_call: TRBD1
cdr3_nt: TGCGCCAGCAGCCAAGAAGGAAGGACAGGTAGCACCTACGAGCAGTACTTC
cdr3_aa: CASSQEGRTGSTYEQYF

clone_size: .
j_call: TRBJ2-2
v_call: TRBV19
d_call: .
cdr3_nt: TGTGCCAGTAGTATAATAGAACTGACGAACACCGGGGAGCTGTTTTTT
cdr3_aa: CASSIIELTNTGELFF

clone_size: few
j_call: TRBJ2-4
v_call: TRBV11-2
d_call: .
cdr3_nt: TGTGCCAGCAGCTTAGCTGGGGGGGCAAACATTCAGTACTTC
cdr3_aa: CASSLAGGANIQYF

clone_size: few
j_call: TRBJ2-2
v_call: TRBV18
d_call: .
cdr3_nt: TGTGCCAGCTCACCAATCCGGGATACCGGGGAGCTGTTTTTT
cdr3_aa: CASSPIRDTGELFF

clone_size: .
j_call: TRBJ1-5
v_call: TRBV2
d_call: .
cdr3_nt: TGTGCCAGCAGTTCTCAGGGGTCGAGCAATCAGCCCCAGCATTTT
cdr3_aa: CASSSQGSSNQPQHF

clone_size: .
j_call: TRBJ1-1
v_call: TRBV6-5
d_call: .
cdr3_nt: TGTGCCAGCACGTCCAGCGGTGAAGCTTTCTTT
cdr3_aa: CASTSSGEAFF

clone_size: .
j_call: TRBJ2-7
v_call: TRBV19
d_call: .
cdr3_nt: TGTGCCAGTAGTCGGACACACTCCTACGAGCAGTACTTC
cdr3_aa: CASSRTHSYEQYF

clone_size: .
j_call: TRBJ1-1
v_call: TRBV30
d_call: TRBD1
cdr3_nt: TGTGCCTGGAGTAGACAGGGGAACACTGAAGCTTTCTTT
cdr3_aa: CAWSRQGNTEAFF

clone_size: .
j_call: TRBJ2-2
v_call: TRBV2
d_call: .
cdr3_nt: TGTGCCAGCAGTGAGGAGGTCGGGGAGCTGTTTTTT
cdr3_aa: CASSEEVGELFF

clone_size: .
j_call: TRBJ1-1
v_call: TRBV30
d_call: .
cdr3_nt: TGTGCCTGGAGTGTTCTTCTCACTGAAGCTTTCTTT
cdr3_aa: CAWSVLLTEAFF

clone_size: .
j_call: TRBJ1-1
v_call: TRBV30
d_call: TRBD1
cdr3_nt: TGTGCCTGGGACAGGGACATGAACACTGAAGCTTTCTTT
cdr3_aa: CAWDRDMNTEAFF

clone_size: once
j_call: TRBJ1-2
v_call: TRBV21-1
d_call: .
cdr3_nt: TGTGCCAGCAGCCCGCCCCCAGATCCAGGGGCTAATGGCTACACCTTC
cdr3_aa: CASSPPPDPGANGYTF

clone_size: .
j_call: TRBJ2-3
v_call: TRBV11-3
d_call: .
cdr3_nt: TGTGCCAGCAGCTCCGCGGCCGGGAGCACAGATACGCAGTATTTT
cdr3_aa: CASSSAAGSTDTQYF

clone_size: .
j_call: TRBJ1-2
v_call: TRBV7-9
d_call: TRBD1
cdr3_nt: TGTGCCAGCAGCCTCTGGACAGGGGGCCCTAGCTATGGCTACACCTTC
cdr3_aa: CASSLWTGGPSYGYTF

clone_size: .
j_call: TRBJ2-5
v_call: TRBV9
d_call: .
cdr3_nt: TGTGCCAGCAGCAACGGGGTATTCCAAGAGACCCAGTACTTC
cdr3_aa: CASSNGVFQETQYF

clone_size: .
j_call: TRBJ1-5
v_call: TRBV5-1
d_call: .
cdr3_nt: TGCGCCAGCAGCTTGGACGGGAACAATCAGCCCCAGCATTTT
cdr3_aa: CASSLDGNNQPQHF

clone_size: once
j_call: TRBJ2-1
v_call: TRBV10-3
d_call: .
cdr3_nt: TGTGCCATCAGTGGCACAGGGACGGTTAATGAGCAGTTCTTC
cdr3_aa: CAISGTGTVNEQFF

clone_size: .
j_call: TRBJ2-3
v_call: TRBV29-1
d_call: .
cdr3_nt: TGCAGCGGCTCACAGGGTTACACAGATACGCAGTATTTT
cdr3_aa: CSGSQGYTDTQYF

clone_size: .
j_call: TRBJ1-2
v_call: TRBV3-1/TRBV3-2
d_call: .
cdr3_nt: TGTGCCAGCAGCCAAGGTCAGGGGTCTTATAGAGGCTACACCTTC
cdr3_aa: CASSQGQGSYRGYTF

clone_size: .
j_call: TRBJ1-5
v_call: TRBV5-6
d_call: .
cdr3_nt: TGTGCCAGCAGCCCAGGGCGCAATCAGCCCCAGCATTTT
cdr3_aa: CASSPGRNQPQHF

clone_size: .
j_call: TRBJ2-2
v_call: TRBV27
d_call: TRBD2
cdr3_nt: TGTGCCAGCAGTCCCCCGGGGGGAATAAACACCGGGGAGCTGTTTTTT
cdr3_aa: CASSPPGGINTGELFF

clone_size: once
j_call: TRBJ2-7
v_call: TRBV30
d_call: TRBD1
cdr3_nt: TGTGCCTGGAGTGGGGACAGACTCTACGAGCAGTACTTC
cdr3_aa: CAWSGDRLYEQYF

clone_size: .
j_call: TRBJ2-3
v_call: TRBV27
d_call: TRBD2
cdr3_nt: TGTGCCAGCAGTTTAATTCCTAGCGGGGGGTATGATACGCAGTATTTT
cdr3_aa: CASSLIPSGGYDTQYF

clone_size: .
j_call: TRBJ1-2
v_call: TRBV6-5
d_call: .
cdr3_nt: TGTGCCAGTCATACCCGACAGAAAAACTATGGCTACACCTTC
cdr3_aa: CASHTRQKNYGYTF

clone_size: many
j_call: TRBJ2-5
v_call: TRBV7-8
d_call: .
cdr3_nt: TGTGCCAGCAGCCCCGCGGTAGAGACCCAGTACTTC
cdr3_aa: CASSPAVETQYF

clone_size: .
j_call: TRBJ1-2
v_call: TRBV30
d_call: .
cdr3_nt: TGTGCCTGGAGTCGTAACTATGGCTACACCTTC
cdr3_aa: CAWSRNYGYTF

clone_size: .
j_call: TRBJ2-5
v_call: TRBV5-1
d_call: .
cdr3_nt: TGCGCCAGCAGCTTGGCCGGAGGGCAGGGAGTAGGAGAGACCCAGTACTTC
cdr3_aa: CASSLAGGQGVGETQYF

clone_size: .
j_call: TRBJ2-1
v_call: TRBV7-2
d_call: .
cdr3_nt: TGTGCCAGCAGCTTGGACTACTCCTACAATGAGCAGTTCTTC
cdr3_aa: CASSLDYSYNEQFF

clone_size: .
j_call: TRBJ1-5
v_call: TRBV6-5
d_call: .
cdr3_nt: TGTGCCAGCAGTTACGGGCGGGCGGGACAGCCCCAGCATTTT
cdr3_aa: CASSYGRAGQPQHF

clone_size: .
j_call: TRBJ2-5
v_call: TRBV3-1/TRBV3-2
d_call: .
cdr3_nt: TGTGCCAGCAGCCCCAGACAGTTTCAAGAGACCCAGTACTTC
cdr3_aa: CASSPRQFQETQYF

clone_size: many
j_call: TRBJ2-7
v_call: TRBV19
d_call: TRBD1
cdr3_nt: TGTGCCAGTAGTACCCTTCCGGGACAGGGGACCGAGCAGTACTTC
cdr3_aa: CASSTLPGQGTEQYF

clone_size: .
j_call: TRBJ2-7
v_call: TRBV4-3
d_call: TRBD2
cdr3_nt: TGCGCCAGCAGCCAAGAACTCCCCGGTAGCGGGGGGGACGAGCAGTACTTC
cdr3_aa: CASSQELPGSGGDEQYF

clone_size: .
j_call: TRBJ2-1
v_call: TRBV7-3
d_call: .
cdr3_nt: TGTGCCAGCAGCTTAACGTGGCGGGGTGAGCAGTTCTTC
cdr3_aa: CASSLTWRGEQFF

clone_size: .
j_call: TRBJ1-6
v_call: TRBV19
d_call: .
cdr3_nt: TGTGCCAGTACAGGGTGGAATTCACCCCTCCACTTT
cdr3_aa: CASTGWNSPLHF

clone_size: .
j_call: TRBJ2-1
v_call: TRBV7-2
d_call: .
cdr3_nt: TGTGCCAGCATCCACGGGACTCACAATGAGCAGTTCTTC
cdr3_aa: CASIHGTHNEQFF

clone_size: .
j_call: TRBJ1-2
v_call: TRBV5-4
d_call: .
cdr3_nt: TGTGCCAGCAGCTCGACACTCTATGGCTACACCTTC
cdr3_aa: CASSSTLYGYTF

clone_size: .
j_call: TRBJ2-3
v_call: TRBV7-2
d_call: .
cdr3_nt: TGTGCCAGCAGCTTAGCGGGGGCCGGAGATACGCAGTATTTT
cdr3_aa: CASSLAGAGDTQYF

clone_size: once
j_call: TRBJ2-1
v_call: TRBV5-1
d_call: TRBD2
cdr3_nt: TGCGCCAGCAGCTCTGGGGGACTCAGCGGGGCAACCTACAATGAGCAGTTCTTC
cdr3_aa: CASSSGGLSGATYNEQFF

clone_size: .
j_call: TRBJ2-1
v_call: TRBV9
d_call: TRBD1
cdr3_nt: TGTGCCAGCAGCGTTCGCGACAGGGGGCTGAATGAGCAGTTCTTC
cdr3_aa: CASSVRDRGLNEQFF

clone_size: .
j_call: TRBJ2-5
v_call: TRBV4-1
d_call: .
cdr3_nt: TGCGCCAGCAGCCAACAGAGCGGAGAGACCCAGTACTTC
cdr3_aa: CASSQQSGETQYF

clone_size: .
j_call: TRBJ2-3
v_call: TRBV18
d_call: TRBD2
cdr3_nt: TGTGCCAGCTCACCACAAGCGGGGAGCACAGATACGCAGTATTTT
cdr3_aa: CASSPQAGSTDTQYF

clone_size: .
j_call: TRBJ2-3
v_call: TRBV14
d_call: .
cdr3_nt: TGTGCCAGCAGCCAAGCGGAAGGAGATTTAAAAGATACGCAGTATTTT
cdr3_aa: CASSQAEGDLKDTQYF

clone_size: .
j_call: TRBJ2-7
v_call: TRBV3-1/TRBV3-2
d_call: TRBD2
cdr3_nt: TGTGCCAGCAGCCCTTCCGGGACTAGCGGGGGGACCTACGAGCAGTACTTC
cdr3_aa: CASSPSGTSGGTYEQYF

clone_size: .
j_call: TRBJ1-3
v_call: TRBV11-2
d_call: .
cdr3_nt: TGTGCCAGCAGCTTATACCGTCAGTCCAACACCATATATTTT
cdr3_aa: CASSLYRQSNTIYF

clone_size: .
j_call: TRBJ2-7
v_call: TRBV27
d_call: .
cdr3_nt: TGTGCCAGCAGTTTATCGGGTGACGGGAGATACGAGCAGTACTTC
cdr3_aa: CASSLSGDGRYEQYF

clone_size: .
j_call: TRBJ2-5
v_call: TRBV7-4
d_call: .
cdr3_nt: TGTGCCAGCAGTTCGTCGGTGAGTCCCCGGGAGACCCAGTACTTC
cdr3_aa: CASSSSVSPRETQYF

clone_size: .
j_call: TRBJ1-3
v_call: TRBV3-1/TRBV3-2
d_call: TRBD1
cdr3_nt: TGTGCCAGCAGCCAAGACCCCACGACAGGGGGCACTGGAAACACCATATATTTT
cdr3_aa: CASSQDPTTGGTGNTIYF